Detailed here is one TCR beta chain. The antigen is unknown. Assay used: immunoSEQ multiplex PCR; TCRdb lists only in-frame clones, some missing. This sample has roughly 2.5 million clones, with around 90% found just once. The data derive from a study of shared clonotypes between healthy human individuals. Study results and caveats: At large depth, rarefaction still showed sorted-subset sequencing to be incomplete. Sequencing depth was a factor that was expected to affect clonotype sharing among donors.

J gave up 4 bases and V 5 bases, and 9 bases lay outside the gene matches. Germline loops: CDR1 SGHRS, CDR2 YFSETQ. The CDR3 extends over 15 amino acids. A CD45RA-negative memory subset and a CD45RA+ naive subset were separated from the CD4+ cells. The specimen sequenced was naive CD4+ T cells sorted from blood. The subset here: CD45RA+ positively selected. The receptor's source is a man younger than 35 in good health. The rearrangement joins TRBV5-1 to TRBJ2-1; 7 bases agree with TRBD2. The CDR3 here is CASRKGEGIYNEQFF. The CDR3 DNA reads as TGCGCCAGCAGGAAAGGGGAGGGGATATACAATGAGCAGTTCTTC.